This T cell receptor (beta chain) is drawn from a study of CD8 T cells in Susac syndrome. Study results and limitations: By the study's own acknowledgment, its TCR sequencing and HLA analysis included relatively few individuals.

The CDR3 covers 18 residues. The V end lost 0 bases, the J end lost 0 bases, and 17 bases lay between the germline ends. Germline values: CDR1 LGHNA, CDR2 YNFKEQ. With respect to this clonotype: Its target is unknown.

An amount of RNA that ranged from 0.5 to 1 ug was reverse transcribed with random hexamers. TCRdb independently ran MiXCR on the immunoSEQ multiplex PCR reads; one entry per CDR3 protein. Among 140,000 to 150,000 distinct CDR3 sequences, 94% were seen once, and the ten largest hold 0.07% to 0.1%. This receptor was identified in a human donor in good health. Material: CD4+ T cells from PBMCs. The chain combines TRBV4-2 with TRBJ2-5; D remains ambiguous. The CDR3 spells CASSQDQEHLLYQETQYF. The CDR3 DNA reads as TGTGCCAGCAGCCAAGACCAGGAGCACTTACTATACCAAGAGACCCAGTACTTC.